A selection of T cell receptor beta chains follows, all from one sample in a study of T cell changes during pregnancy in multiple sclerosis. Sequencing used immunoSEQ multiplex PCR; TCRdb keeps in-frame clones, though not all of them. This sample has 85,000 to 120,000 clones, with about nine tenths found just once. The sample here was peripheral blood, taken after pregnancy. Source of these receptors: a female donor with multiple sclerosis, enrolled in a pregnancy study. Each CDR3 is given with its conserved first and last residue. D genes are given only for firm matches. Expanded clones are given a class, and other clones once, few, many or no size at all.

>.|TRBJ2-7|.|TRBV25-1
CASGRGGGVEQYF
TGTGCCAGCGGCCGAGGGGGCGGGGTCGAGCAGTACTTC
>TRBD1|TRBJ1-2|.|TRBV19
CASSIVGQGYGYTF
TGTGCCAGTAGTATAGTGGGACAGGGCTACGGCTACACCTTC
>TRBD2|TRBJ2-2|.|TRBV9
CASRTGLAGTGELFF
TGTGCCAGCAGAACGGGACTAGCGGGAACCGGGGAGCTGTTTTTT
>.|TRBJ1-6|.|TRBV6-1
CASREGQSYNSPLHF
TGTGCCAGCAGGGAAGGACAGTCCTATAATTCACCCCTCCACTTT
>TRBD2|TRBJ2-1|.|TRBV19
CASMTSGTYNEQFF
TGTGCCAGTATGACTAGCGGGACCTACAATGAGCAGTTCTTC
>TRBD2|TRBJ2-1|.|TRBV6-5
CASTARAGAPNEQFF
TGTGCCAGCACCGCACGAGCGGGAGCCCCCAATGAGCAGTTCTTC
>.|TRBJ1-2|.|TRBV6-5
CASSAPGTTKGGYTF
TGTGCCAGCAGTGCCCCCGGGACAACCAAAGGAGGCTACACCTTC
>.|TRBJ2-1|.|TRBV5-6
CASSLAGAYNEQFF
TGTGCCAGCAGCCTTGCCGGGGCCTACAATGAGCAGTTCTTC
>.|TRBJ2-3|.|TRBV28
CASNNPGGLTDTQYF
TGTGCCAGCAACAACCCCGGAGGCCTCACAGATACGCAGTATTTT
>.|TRBJ1-1|.|TRBV5-6
CASSLPPLTGQRYQAFF
TGTGCCAGCAGCTTGCCCCCTTTAACTGGACAACGCTACCAAGCTTTCTTT
>TRBD1|TRBJ1-1|.|TRBV5-1
CASSLVNRGLNTEAFF
TGCGCCAGCAGCTTAGTAAACAGGGGGCTGAACACTGAAGCTTTCTTT
>TRBD1|TRBJ1-1|.|TRBV6-1
CASSQDRGLTEAFF
TGTGCCAGCAGCCAGGACAGGGGGCTAACTGAAGCTTTCTTT
>TRBD1|TRBJ1-2|.|TRBV9
CASSVSGTGVNGYTF
TGTGCCAGCAGCGTCTCCGGGACAGGGGTTAATGGCTACACCTTC
>.|TRBJ1-3|.|TRBV30
CAWNYKGSGNTIYF
TGTGCCTGGAACTATAAGGGGTCTGGAAACACCATATATTTT
>.|TRBJ2-7|.|TRBV7-9
CASSLAGGSSYEQYF
TGTGCCAGCAGCTTAGCAGGGGGTAGCTCCTACGAGCAGTACTTC
>.|TRBJ1-5|.|TRBV19
CASSIRGTTSFNQPQHF
TGTGCCAGTAGTATCCGGGGGACGACTTCCTTCAATCAGCCCCAGCATTTT
>TRBD1|TRBJ2-7|once|TRBV28
CASSFQQGGSYEQYF
TGTGCCAGCAGTTTTCAACAGGGGGGCTCCTACGAGCAGTACTTC
>.|TRBJ1-4|.|TRBV18
CASSTTGIATNEKLFF
TGTGCCAGCTCAACGACAGGAATTGCAACTAATGAAAAACTGTTTTTT
>TRBD2|TRBJ2-7|.|TRBV30
CAWRVTSDGEQYF
TGTGCCTGGAGGGTTACTAGCGACGGCGAGCAGTACTTC
>.|TRBJ1-6|few|TRBV9
CASSVGSYNSPLHF
TGTGCCAGCAGCGTCGGCTCCTATAATTCACCCCTCCACTTT
>.|TRBJ1-2|.|TRBV5-1
CASSFETARRYTF
TGCGCCAGCAGCTTTGAGACAGCTCGGCGCTACACCTTC
>.|TRBJ2-3|.|TRBV21-1
CASSKLLFSRSVSTDTQYF
TGTGCCAGCAGTAAACTCCTCTTTTCCCGCAGCGTTAGCACAGATACGCAGTATTTT
>.|TRBJ1-2|.|TRBV27
CASSLATGSVYGYTF
TGTGCCAGCAGTTTAGCTACGGGATCCGTCTATGGCTACACCTTC
>.|TRBJ1-2|.|TRBV7-9
CASSPRGGASNYGYTF
TGTGCCAGCAGCCCGCGGGGGGGGGCCTCTAACTATGGCTACACCTTC
>.|TRBJ1-3|.|TRBV2
CASSDDRIYSGNTIYF
TGTGCCAGCAGTGACGACAGGATCTACTCTGGAAACACCATATATTTT
>TRBD2|TRBJ2-2|once|TRBV30
CAWSGLAGSTGELFF
TGTGCCTGGAGTGGTCTAGCGGGAAGCACCGGGGAGCTGTTTTTT
>TRBD2|TRBJ2-5|.|TRBV5-1
CASSSGLAGANQETQYF
TGCGCCAGCAGCTCGGGACTAGCGGGAGCAAACCAAGAGACCCAGTACTTC
>.|TRBJ1-5|once|TRBV19
CASKGGGNQPQHF
TGTGCCAGTAAGGGAGGGGGGAATCAGCCCCAGCATTTT
>TRBD1|TRBJ2-2|.|TRBV2
CASIFDVSRQGKNTGELFF
TGTGCCAGCATCTTTGATGTGAGTCGACAGGGGAAAAACACCGGGGAGCTGTTTTTT